Sequencing of this TCR beta chain was carried out in a study of T-cell memory formation after mild COVID-19. Per the germline V gene, CDR1 is LGHDT and CDR2 is YNNKEL (reference sequence). V was cut by 10 bases and J by 6 bases, with 13 bases left in between. There are 12 residues in the CDR3. Study-wide results and caveats: That cross-reactive memory joined was suggested by some responding clones appearing in pre-infection memory. Largely, contracting CD4+ clones fell within CM and EM, and contracting CD8+ clones within EMRA.

TCRdb reanalysed the 5' RACE reads using MiXCR and keeps one entry per CDR3 protein. The repertoire consists of about half a million distinct CDR3 sequences, with 18% occurring once and the leading ten covering 9% to 15%. This clonotype came up a few times. Its antigen is unknown. This chain uses TRBV3-1 with TRBJ2-1; TRBD2 is a possible D gene (5 bases). The sequence came from an adult woman who had mild COVID-19 (a few samples of this study predate the infection). Cell type and time point are not known. Sequencing was performed on PBMCs or a T cell subset sorted from them (not recorded which). The CDR3 DNA is TGTGCCACTCAACGGGGAAGCAATGAGCAGTTCTTC. Translated: CATQRGSNEQFF.